Here is one T cell receptor beta chain with its context. This sample is part of a study of blood T cell repertoires in COVID-19. Across the study: Samples taken during acute and convalescent COVID-19 were collected in the United States, Italy and Spain. T cells, B-cell-depleted T cells, or PBMCs supplied cDNA or gDNA.

Original processing methods: Counts of nucleated cells, estimated from reference gene primer amplification, were obtained. Assay: immunoSEQ multiplex PCR; the TCRdb copy retains only in-frame clones and omits some. V and J calls and clone size are copied from that table; D and trimming were computed from the DNA. The sample consists of around 120,000 clones, roughly four fifths of them appearing once. V was cut by 3 bases and J by 4 bases, with 14 bases left in between. This CDR3 contains 15 residues. The V gene's germline CDR1 is SGHTS and CDR2 YDEGEE. This chain uses TRBV5-8 with TRBJ1-5; D perhaps matches TRBD1 (6 bases). This receptor was obtained from a man aged 45-65 years with acute or convalescent COVID-19. Sample: peripheral blood. The chain's CDR3 is CASSSLTGINQPQHF. The DNA of the CDR3 is TGTGCCAGCAGCTCACTAACAGGGATTAATCAGCCCCAGCATTTT.